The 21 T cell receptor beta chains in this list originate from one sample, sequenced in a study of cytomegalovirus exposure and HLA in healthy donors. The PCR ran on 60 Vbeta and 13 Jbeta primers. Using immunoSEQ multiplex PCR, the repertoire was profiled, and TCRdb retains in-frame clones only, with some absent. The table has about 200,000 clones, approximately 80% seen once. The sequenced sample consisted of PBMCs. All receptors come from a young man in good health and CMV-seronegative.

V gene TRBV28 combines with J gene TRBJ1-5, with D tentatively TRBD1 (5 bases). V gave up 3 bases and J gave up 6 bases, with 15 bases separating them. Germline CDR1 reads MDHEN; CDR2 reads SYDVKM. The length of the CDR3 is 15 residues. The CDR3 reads CASSFWQGQSQPQHF. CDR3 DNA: TGTGCCAGCAGTTTCTGGCAGGGCCAGAGTCAGCCCCAGCATTTT. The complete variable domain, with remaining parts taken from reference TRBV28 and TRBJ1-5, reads DVKVTQSSRYLVKRTGEKVFLECVQDMDHENMFWYRQDPGLGLRLIYFSYDVKMKEKGDIPEGYSVSREKKERFSLILESASTNQTSMYLCASSFWQGQSQPQHFGDGTRLSIL.

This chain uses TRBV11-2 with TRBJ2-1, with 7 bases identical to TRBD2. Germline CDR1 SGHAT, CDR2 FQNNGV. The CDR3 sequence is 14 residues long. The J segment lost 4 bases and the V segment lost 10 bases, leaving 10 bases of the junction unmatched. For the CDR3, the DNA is TGTGCCACATCCGAAAGCGGGAAGTACAATGAGCAGTTCTTC. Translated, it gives CATSESGKYNEQFF.

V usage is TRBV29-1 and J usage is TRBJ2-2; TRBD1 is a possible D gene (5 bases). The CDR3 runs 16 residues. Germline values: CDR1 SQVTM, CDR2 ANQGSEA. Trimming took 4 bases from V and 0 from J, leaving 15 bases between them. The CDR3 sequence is CSVGGPQGANTGELFF. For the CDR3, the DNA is TGCAGCGTTGGGGGCCCCCAGGGTGCGAACACCGGGGAGCTGTTTTTT.

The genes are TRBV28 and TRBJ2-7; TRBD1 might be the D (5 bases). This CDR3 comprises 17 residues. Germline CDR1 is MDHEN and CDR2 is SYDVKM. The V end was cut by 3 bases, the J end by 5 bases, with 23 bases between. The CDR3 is CASSFPRVHEGADEQYF. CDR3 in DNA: TGTGCCAGCAGTTTCCCCCGGGTCCACGAAGGGGCTGACGAGCAGTACTTC.

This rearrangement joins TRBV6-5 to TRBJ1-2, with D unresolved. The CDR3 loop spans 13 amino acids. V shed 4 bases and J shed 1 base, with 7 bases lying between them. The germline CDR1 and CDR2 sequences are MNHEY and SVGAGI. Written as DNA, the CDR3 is TGTGCCAGCAGTTCGGGTTATAACTATGGCTACACCTTC. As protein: CASSSGYNYGYTF.

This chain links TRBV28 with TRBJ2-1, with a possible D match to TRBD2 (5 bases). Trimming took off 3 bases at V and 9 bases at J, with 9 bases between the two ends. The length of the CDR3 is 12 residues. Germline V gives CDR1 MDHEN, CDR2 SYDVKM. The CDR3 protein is CASSFEGAEQFF. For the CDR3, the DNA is TGTGCCAGCAGTTTCGAGGGCGCTGAGCAGTTCTTC.

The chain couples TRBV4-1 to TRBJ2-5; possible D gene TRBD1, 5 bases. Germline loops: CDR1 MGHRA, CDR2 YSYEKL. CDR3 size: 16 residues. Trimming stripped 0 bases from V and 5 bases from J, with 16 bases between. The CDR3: CASSQDYQGGGETQYF. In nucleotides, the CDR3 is TGCGCCAGCAGCCAAGATTATCAGGGCGGTGGGGAGACCCAGTACTTC.

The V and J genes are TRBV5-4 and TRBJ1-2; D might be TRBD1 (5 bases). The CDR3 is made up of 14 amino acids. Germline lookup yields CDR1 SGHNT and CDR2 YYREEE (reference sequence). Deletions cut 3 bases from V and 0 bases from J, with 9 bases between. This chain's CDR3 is CASSSRGPNYGYTF. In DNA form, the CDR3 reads TGTGCCAGCAGCTCGCGGGGCCCTAACTATGGCTACACCTTC.

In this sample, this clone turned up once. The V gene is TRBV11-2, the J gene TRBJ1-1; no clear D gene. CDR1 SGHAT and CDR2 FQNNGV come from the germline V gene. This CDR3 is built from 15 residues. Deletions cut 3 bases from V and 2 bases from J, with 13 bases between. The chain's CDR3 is CASSLRRSGNTEAFF. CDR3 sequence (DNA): TGTGCCAGCAGCTTGCGACGGTCGGGTAACACTGAAGCTTTCTTT. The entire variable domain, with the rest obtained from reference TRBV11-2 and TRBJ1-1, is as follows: EAGVAQSPRYKIIEKRQSVAFWCNPISGHATLYWYQQILGQGPKLLIQFQNNGVVDDSQLPKDRFSAERLKGVDSTLKIQPAKLEDSAVYLCASSLRRSGNTEAFFGQGTRLTVV.

CDR3 sequence (DNA): TGTGCCAGCAGCGGACAGTATGGCTACACCTTC. Its translation: CASSGQYGYTF. The gene calls are TRBV9 and TRBJ1-2; tentative D call: TRBD1 (5 bases). The CDR3 has 11 amino acids. V was shortened by 3 bases and J by 5 bases, with 5 bases between the two germline ends. The germline gives CDR1 SGDLS, CDR2 YYNGEE.

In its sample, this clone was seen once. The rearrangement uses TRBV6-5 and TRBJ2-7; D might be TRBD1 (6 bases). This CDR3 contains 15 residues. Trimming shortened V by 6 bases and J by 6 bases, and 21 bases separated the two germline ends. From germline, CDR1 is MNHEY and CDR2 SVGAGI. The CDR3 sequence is CASSIRGWLDAEQYF. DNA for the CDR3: TGTGCCAGCAGCATAAGGGGGTGGTTAGACGCCGAGCAGTACTTC.

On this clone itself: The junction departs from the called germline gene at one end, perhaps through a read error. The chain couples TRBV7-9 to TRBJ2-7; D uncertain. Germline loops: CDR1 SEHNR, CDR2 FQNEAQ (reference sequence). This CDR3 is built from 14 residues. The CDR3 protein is CSSSLVGHSYEQYF. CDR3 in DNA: TGTTCCAGCAGCTTAGTGGGCCACTCCTACGAGCAGTACTTC.

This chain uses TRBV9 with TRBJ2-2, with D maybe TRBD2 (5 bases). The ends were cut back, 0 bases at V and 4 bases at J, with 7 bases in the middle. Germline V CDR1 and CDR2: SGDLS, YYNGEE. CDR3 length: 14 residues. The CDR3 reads CASSVVGSTGELFF. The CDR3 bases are TGTGCCAGCAGCGTAGTGGGGAGCACCGGGGAGCTGTTTTTT.

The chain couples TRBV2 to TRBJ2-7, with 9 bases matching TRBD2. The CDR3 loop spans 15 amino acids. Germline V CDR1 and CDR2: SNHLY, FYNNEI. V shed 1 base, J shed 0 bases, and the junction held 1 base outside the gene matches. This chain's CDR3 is CASSEGAGGSYEQYF. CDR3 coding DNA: TGTGCCAGCAGTGAAGGAGCGGGGGGCTCCTACGAGCAGTACTTC.

The CDR3 bases are TGTGCCAGCAGCTTGTACAGGGGGAATTACGAGCAGTACTTC. It codes for CASSLYRGNYEQYF. The rearrangement uses TRBV7-8 and TRBJ2-7; TRBD1 matches 8 bases. Germline lookup yields CDR1 SGHVS and CDR2 FQNEAQ. The ends lost 3 bases at V and 4 bases at J; junction bases unmatched: 5. This CDR3 is built from 14 residues.

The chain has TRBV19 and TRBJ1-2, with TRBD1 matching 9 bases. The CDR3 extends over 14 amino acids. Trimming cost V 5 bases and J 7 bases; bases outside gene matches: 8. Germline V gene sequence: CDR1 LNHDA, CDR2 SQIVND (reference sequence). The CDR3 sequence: CASSPPGQGTGYTF. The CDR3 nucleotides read TGTGCCAGTAGTCCCCCGGGACAGGGTACTGGCTACACCTTC.

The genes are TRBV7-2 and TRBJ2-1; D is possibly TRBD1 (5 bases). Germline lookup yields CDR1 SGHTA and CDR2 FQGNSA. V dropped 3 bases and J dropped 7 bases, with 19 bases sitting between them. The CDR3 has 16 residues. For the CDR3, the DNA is TGTGCCAGCAGCTTTCGACAGTATCCTTCGAGGAATGAGCAGTTCTTC. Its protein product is CASSFRQYPSRNEQFF.

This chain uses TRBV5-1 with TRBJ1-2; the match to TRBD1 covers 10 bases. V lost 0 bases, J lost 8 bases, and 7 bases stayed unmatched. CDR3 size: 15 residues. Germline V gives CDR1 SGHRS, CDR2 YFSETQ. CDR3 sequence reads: CASSLGGTGARGYTF. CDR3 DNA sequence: TGCGCCAGCAGCTTGGGGGGGACAGGGGCAAGAGGCTACACCTTC.

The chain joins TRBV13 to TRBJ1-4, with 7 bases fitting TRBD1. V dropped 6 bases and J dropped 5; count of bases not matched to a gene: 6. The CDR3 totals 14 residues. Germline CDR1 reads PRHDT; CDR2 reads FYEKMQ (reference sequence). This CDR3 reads CASRTRGENEKLFF. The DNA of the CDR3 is TGTGCCAGCAGAACCAGGGGGGAAAATGAAAAACTGTTTTTT. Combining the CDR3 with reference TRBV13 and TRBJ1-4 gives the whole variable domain AAGVIQSPRHLIKEKRETATLKCYPIPRHDTVYWYQQGPGQDPQFLISFYEKMQSDKGSIPDRFSAQQFSDYHSELNMSSLELGDSALYFCASRTRGENEKLFFGSGTQLSVL.

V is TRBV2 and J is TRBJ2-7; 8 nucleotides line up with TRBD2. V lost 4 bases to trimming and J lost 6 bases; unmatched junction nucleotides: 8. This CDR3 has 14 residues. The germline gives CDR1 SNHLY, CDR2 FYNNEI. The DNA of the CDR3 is TGTGCCAGCAGTGTACAGCGGGGGCTAGGCGAGCAGTACTTC. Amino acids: CASSVQRGLGEQYF.

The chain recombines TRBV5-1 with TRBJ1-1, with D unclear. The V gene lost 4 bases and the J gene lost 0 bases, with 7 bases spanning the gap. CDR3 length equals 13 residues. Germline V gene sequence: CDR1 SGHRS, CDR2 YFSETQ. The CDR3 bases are TGCGCCAGCAGCCCATCATTGAACACTGAAGCTTTCTTT. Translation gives CASSPSLNTEAFF.